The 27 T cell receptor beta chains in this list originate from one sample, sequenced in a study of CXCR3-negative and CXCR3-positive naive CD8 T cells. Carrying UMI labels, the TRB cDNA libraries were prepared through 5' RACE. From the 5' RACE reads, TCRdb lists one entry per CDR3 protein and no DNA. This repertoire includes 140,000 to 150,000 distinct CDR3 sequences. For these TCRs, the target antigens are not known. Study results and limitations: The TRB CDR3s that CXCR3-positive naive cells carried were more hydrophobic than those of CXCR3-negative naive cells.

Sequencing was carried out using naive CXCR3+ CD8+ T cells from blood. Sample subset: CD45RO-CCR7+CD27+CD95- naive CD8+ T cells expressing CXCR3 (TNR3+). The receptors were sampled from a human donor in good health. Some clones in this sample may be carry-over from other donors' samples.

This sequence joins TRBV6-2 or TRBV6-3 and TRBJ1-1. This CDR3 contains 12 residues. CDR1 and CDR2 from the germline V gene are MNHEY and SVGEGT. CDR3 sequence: CASQEGRTEAFF.

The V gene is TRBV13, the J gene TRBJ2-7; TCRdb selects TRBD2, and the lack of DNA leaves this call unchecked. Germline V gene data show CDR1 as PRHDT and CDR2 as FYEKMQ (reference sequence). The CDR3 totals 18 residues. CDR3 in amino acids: CASSLGGTAGTSLYEQYF.

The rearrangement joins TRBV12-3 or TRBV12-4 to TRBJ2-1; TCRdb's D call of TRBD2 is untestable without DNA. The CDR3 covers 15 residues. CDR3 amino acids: CASSLALLREWEQFF.

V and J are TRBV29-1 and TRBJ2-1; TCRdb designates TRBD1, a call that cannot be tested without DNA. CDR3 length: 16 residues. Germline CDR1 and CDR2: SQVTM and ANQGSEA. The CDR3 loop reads CSVEDAGHLSYNEQFF.

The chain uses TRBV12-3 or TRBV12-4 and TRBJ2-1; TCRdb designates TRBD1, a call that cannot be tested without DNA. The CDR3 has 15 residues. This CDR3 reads CASNPEFSTPNEQFF.

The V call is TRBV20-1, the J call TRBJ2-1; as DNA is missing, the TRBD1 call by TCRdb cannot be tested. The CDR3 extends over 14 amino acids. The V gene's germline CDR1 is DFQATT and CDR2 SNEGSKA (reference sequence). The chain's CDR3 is CSAETGVGNNEQFF.

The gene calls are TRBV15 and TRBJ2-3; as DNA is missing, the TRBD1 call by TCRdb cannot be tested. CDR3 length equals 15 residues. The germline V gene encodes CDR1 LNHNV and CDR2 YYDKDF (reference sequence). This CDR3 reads CATSRGETGLDTQYF. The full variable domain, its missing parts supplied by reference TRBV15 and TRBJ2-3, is DAMVIQNPRYQVTQFGKPVTLSCSQTLNHNVMYWYQQKSSQAPKLLFHYYDKDFNNEADTPDNFQSRRPNTSFCFLDIRSPGLGDTAMYLCATSRGETGLDTQYFGPGTRLTVL.

The chain's CDR3 is CASSPSPGTSSNTEAFF. The rearrangement links TRBV5-5 to TRBJ1-1; TCRdb's D call, TRBD1, is unchecked because there is no DNA. CDR1 SGHKS and CDR2 YYEKEE come from the germline V gene (reference sequence). The CDR3 has 17 residues.

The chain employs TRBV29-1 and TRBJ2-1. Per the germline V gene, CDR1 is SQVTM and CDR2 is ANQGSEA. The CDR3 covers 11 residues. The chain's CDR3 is CSHTESFEQFF.

CDR3 amino acids: CASTQTDTSYEQYF. The chain couples TRBV6-6 to TRBJ2-7. CDR1 is MNHNY and CDR2 is SVGAGI in the germline V gene (reference sequence). CDR3 length: 14 amino acids.

CDR3 residues: CASSRPGAHEQYF. The V gene is TRBV19, the J gene TRBJ2-7; the TCRdb D gene call, TRBD1, has no DNA to confirm it. This CDR3 region has 13 residues. Germline-derived CDR1 and CDR2 are LNHDA and SQIVND (reference sequence).

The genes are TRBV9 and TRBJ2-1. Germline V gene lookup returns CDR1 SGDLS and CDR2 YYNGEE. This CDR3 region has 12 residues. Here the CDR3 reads CASSGMNNEQFF.

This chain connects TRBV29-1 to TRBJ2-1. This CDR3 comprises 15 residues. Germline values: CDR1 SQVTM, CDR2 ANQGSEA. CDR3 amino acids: CSVEDHRGSYNEQFF.

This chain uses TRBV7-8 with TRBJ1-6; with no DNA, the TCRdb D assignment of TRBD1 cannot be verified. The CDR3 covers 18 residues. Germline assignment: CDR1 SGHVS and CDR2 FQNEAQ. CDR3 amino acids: CASSLGAGGSSYNSPLHF.

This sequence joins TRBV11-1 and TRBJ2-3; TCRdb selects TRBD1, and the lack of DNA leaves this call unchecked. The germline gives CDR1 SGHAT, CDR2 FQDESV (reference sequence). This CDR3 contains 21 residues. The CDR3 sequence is CASSSMGQGTSIRTSTDTQYF.

The CDR3 is CASSKQGAHEKLFF. The chain employs TRBV21-1 and TRBJ1-4; TCRdb outputs TRBD1, but without DNA this stays unchecked. TRBV21-1 is a pseudogene locus. There are 14 residues in the CDR3.

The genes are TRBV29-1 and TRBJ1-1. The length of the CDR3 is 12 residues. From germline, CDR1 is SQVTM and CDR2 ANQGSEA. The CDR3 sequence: CSVFYSGNEAFF. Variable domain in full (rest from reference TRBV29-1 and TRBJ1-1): SAVISQKPSRDICQRGTSLTIQCQVDSQVTMMFWYRQQPGQSLTLIATANQGSEATYESGFVIDKFPISRPNLTFSTLTVSNMSPEDSSIYLCSVFYSGNEAFFGQGTRLTVV.

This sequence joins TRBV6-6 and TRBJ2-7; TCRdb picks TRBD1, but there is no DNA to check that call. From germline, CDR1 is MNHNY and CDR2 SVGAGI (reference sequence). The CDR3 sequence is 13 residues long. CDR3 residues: CASGPQWVAEQYF.

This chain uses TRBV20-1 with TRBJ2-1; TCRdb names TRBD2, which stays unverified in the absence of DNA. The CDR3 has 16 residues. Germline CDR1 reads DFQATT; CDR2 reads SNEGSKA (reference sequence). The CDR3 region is CSAEGLAREGYNEQFF.

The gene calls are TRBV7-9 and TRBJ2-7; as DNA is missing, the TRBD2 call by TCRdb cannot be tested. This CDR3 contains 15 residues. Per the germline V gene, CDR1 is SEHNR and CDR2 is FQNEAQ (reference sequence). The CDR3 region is CASSSPGLAALEQYF.

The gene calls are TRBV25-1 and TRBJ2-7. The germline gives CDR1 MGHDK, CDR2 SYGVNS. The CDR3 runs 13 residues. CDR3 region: CASSDAFSYEQYF.

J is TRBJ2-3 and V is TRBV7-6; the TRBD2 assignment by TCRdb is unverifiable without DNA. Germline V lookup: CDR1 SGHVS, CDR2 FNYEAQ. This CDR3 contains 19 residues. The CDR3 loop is CASSRKVASGGQGTDTQYF.

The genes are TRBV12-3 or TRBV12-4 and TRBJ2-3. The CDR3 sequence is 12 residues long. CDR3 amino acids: CASSSNRYTQYF.

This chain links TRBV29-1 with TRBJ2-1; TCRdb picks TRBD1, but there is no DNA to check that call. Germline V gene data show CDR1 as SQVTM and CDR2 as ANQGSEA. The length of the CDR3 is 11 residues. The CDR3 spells CSVGTGVEQFF.

The CDR3 region is CASSLGPSMNTEAFF. V gene TRBV7-2 combines with J gene TRBJ1-1. The CDR3 has 15 amino acids. The germline gives CDR1 SGHTA, CDR2 FQGNSA.

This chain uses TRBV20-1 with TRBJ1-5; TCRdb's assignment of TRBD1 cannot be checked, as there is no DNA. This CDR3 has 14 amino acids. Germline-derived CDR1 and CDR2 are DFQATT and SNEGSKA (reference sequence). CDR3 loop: CSAAKGEDNQPQHF.

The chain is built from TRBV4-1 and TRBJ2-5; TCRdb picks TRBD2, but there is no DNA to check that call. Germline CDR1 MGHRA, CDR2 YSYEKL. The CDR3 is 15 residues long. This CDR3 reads CASSQEGGFGETQYF.